Listed below are T cell receptor beta chains from one sample, sequenced in a study of cytomegalovirus exposure and HLA in healthy donors. Produced via immunoSEQ multiplex PCR; TCRdb's table is partial and in-frame only. Here the sample spans 60,000 to 70,000 clones, just under 70% being singletons. The sample was PBMCs. The receptors derive from a woman younger than 45 in good health and CMV-seronegative. Both conserved end residues are part of each CDR3. Fields, in order: V gene, clone size, D gene, J gene, CDR3 DNA, CDR3 protein. The D gene is left open where the match is weak. Expanded clones get a size class; other rows say once, few or many, or leave the size out.

TRBV6-4,-,-,TRBJ2-2,TGTGCCAGCAGTGACTCCGGGTCCGGGGAGCTGTTTTTT,CASSDSGSGELFF
TRBV5-8,-,-,TRBJ2-1,TGTGCCAGCACCCCAGGGTGGGGCCCGGATCATGAGCAGTTCTTC,CASTPGWGPDHEQFF
TRBV2,once,TRBD2,TRBJ2-3,TGTGCCAGCACCGGGGGGGTAGGCACAGATACGCAGTATTTT,CASTGGVGTDTQYF
TRBV6-1,-,TRBD1,TRBJ1-5,TGTGCCAGCAGTGAAGGGACAGGGTCCCCTTATAGCAATCAGCCCCAGCATTTT,CASSEGTGSPYSNQPQHF
TRBV10-3,few,TRBD1,TRBJ1-2,TGTGCCATCAGTCCGGGACAGGGCCTTTCTAACTATGGCTACACCTTC,CAISPGQGLSNYGYTF
TRBV7-9,-,TRBD1,TRBJ2-3,TGTGCCAGCAGCTCGACAGGGGGGGTAGATACGCAGTATTTT,CASSSTGGVDTQYF
TRBV6-1,large,-,TRBJ1-2,TGTGCCAGCAGCTGGGGCAGGGCCAACTATGGCTACACCTTC,CASSWGRANYGYTF
TRBV2,-,TRBD1,TRBJ1-1,TGTGCCAGCAATGGACAGGGATCGTACACTGAAGCTTTCTTT,CASNGQGSYTEAFF
TRBV28,few,TRBD1,TRBJ1-2,TGTGCCAGCAGTTACAGGGGGAACTACGGCTACACCTTC,CASSYRGNYGYTF
TRBV9,-,TRBD2,TRBJ2-1,TGTGCCAGCAGCGTCTCCGGGAGGGGTGCGGATGAGCAGTTCTTC,CASSVSGRGADEQFF
TRBV23-1,-,-,TRBJ2-7,TGCGCCAGGCGGGGACCAGACAGGGCCTACGAGCAGTACTTC,CARRGPDRAYEQYF
TRBV4-1,-,TRBD2,TRBJ2-5,TGCGCCAGCAGCCAAGGTCCCCTGCGGGGGGCGAAAGAGACCCAGTACTTC,CASSQGPLRGAKETQYF
TRBV2,once,-,TRBJ1-3,TGTGCCAGCAGTGAGGGAGGTGGAAACACCATATATTTT,CASSEGGGNTIYF
TRBV12-1,few,-,TRBJ1-5,TGTGCCATCAGGGGCCGCGAAAGCAATCAGCCCCAGCATTTT,CAIRGRESNQPQHF
TRBV19,-,-,TRBJ1-2,TGTGCCAGTAGTACAGGACTAGCTAACTATGGCTACACCTTC,CASSTGLANYGYTF
TRBV7-6,-,TRBD2,TRBJ2-7,TGTGCCAGCAGCTTAGGGAGCGGGGGGGCTTACGAGCAGTACTTC,CASSLGSGGAYEQYF
TRBV9,many,TRBD2,TRBJ2-1,TGTGCCAGCAGCGTAGAGGCTAGCGGGGGGCTCCCCTACAATGAGCAGTTCTTC,CASSVEASGGLPYNEQFF
TRBV11-2,-,-,TRBJ2-6,TGTGCCAGCAGCTTTAGGGGGGGGACCAACGTCCTGACTTTC,CASSFRGGTNVLTF
TRBV7-9,-,-,TRBJ2-5,TGTGCCAGCAGCCCCTGGGGTAAACTAGGGGGAGAGACCCAGTACTTC,CASSPWGKLGGETQYF
TRBV5-1,-,TRBD1,TRBJ2-3,TGCGCCAGCAGCTTGGTAGACAGGGTGGGGACAGATACGCAGTATTTT,CASSLVDRVGTDTQYF
TRBV6-6,few,TRBD2,TRBJ2-2,TGTGCCAGCAGCCGACTAGCGGCAACCGGGGAGCTGTTTTTT,CASSRLAATGELFF
TRBV10-1,few,TRBD1,TRBJ1-6,TGCGCCAGCAGTGAGTCCGGGACAGGGTTTTCACCCCTCCACTTT,CASSESGTGFSPLHF
TRBV11-2,-,-,TRBJ1-4,TGTGCCAGCAGCTCAGGGGCTGAAAAACTGTTTTTT,CASSSGAEKLFF
TRBV5-4,few,TRBD2,TRBJ2-5,TGTGCCAGCAGCTTGCGGCGGGGGGGCCGTCAAGAGACCCAGTACTTC,CASSLRRGGRQETQYF
TRBV5-1,few,TRBD2,TRBJ2-3,TGCGCCAGCAGCTTGGCAACTAGCGGGGGCACAGATACGCAGTATTTT,CASSLATSGGTDTQYF
TRBV7-2,-,-,TRBJ2-3,TGTGCCAGCAGCGAAGGCCAGGCTAACACAGATACGCAGTATTTT,CASSEGQANTDTQYF
TRBV5-3,-,-,TRBJ2-5,TGTGCCAGAAGCTTGCCGAGGGCAGAGACCCAGTACTTC,CARSLPRAETQYF
TRBV10-3,few,-,TRBJ2-2,TGTGCCATCAGTGAAGCGACAGGTGGAGCCGGGGAGCTGTTTTTT,CAISEATGGAGELFF
TRBV29-1,-,-,TRBJ2-5,TGCAGCGTTGGGGCTGGAGAGACCCAGTACTTC,CSVGAGETQYF
TRBV2,-,TRBD2,TRBJ2-5,TGTGCCAGCAGTGGGATAGCGGGGGGTCAAGAGACCCAGTACTTC,CASSGIAGGQETQYF
TRBV19,few,-,TRBJ2-4,TGTGCCAGTAAACCGGAGATGGCCAAAAACATTCAGTACTTC,CASKPEMAKNIQYF
TRBV18,few,TRBD1,TRBJ1-1,TGTGCCAGCCGGACAGGGGAAAACACTGAAGCTTTCTTT,CASRTGENTEAFF
TRBV2,-,-,TRBJ2-5,TGTGCCAGCAGGGGGGGGGCAACCCCACAAGAGACCCAGTACTTC,CASRGGATPQETQYF
TRBV7-9,-,TRBD1,TRBJ2-2,TGTGCCAGCAGCAATAACAGGGGGCTGAACACCGGGGAGCTGTTTTTT,CASSNNRGLNTGELFF
TRBV5-1,-,-,TRBJ2-2,TGCGCCAGCAGCTTGGCCGGGTCGAACACCGGGGAGCTGTTTTTT,CASSLAGSNTGELFF
TRBV6-5,-,-,TRBJ2-7,TGTGCCAGCAGTTCCACCGGGGTCGGGAGCGAGCAGTACTTC,CASSSTGVGSEQYF
TRBV19,-,TRBD1,TRBJ1-1,TGTGCCAGTATTCCGGACAGGGCGACGAACACTGAAGCTTTCTTT,CASIPDRATNTEAFF
TRBV5-1,-,-,TRBJ2-7,TGCGCCAGCCCCATCCCCCTATACTACGAGCAGTACTTC,CASPIPLYYEQYF
TRBV18,-,TRBD2,TRBJ2-3,TGTGCCAGCTCACCTATAGGACTAGCTGAGGATACGCAGTATTTT,CASSPIGLAEDTQYF
TRBV19,-,TRBD1,TRBJ1-3,TGTGCCAGTAGTACCTACACAGGGGCTGGAAACACCATATATTTT,CASSTYTGAGNTIYF